Presented here are 31 T cell receptor beta chains from one specimen sequenced in a study of T cells in Graves' hyperthyroidism and ophthalmopathy (dated by TCRdb to between 2018 and 2020). To prepare the library, multiplex PCR was applied. Sequencing was carried out with an Illumina HiSeq 2000. TCR beta CDR3 regions were amplified from RNA transcripts. For the first round of RT-PCR on the TCR CDR3, the HTBI primer set was used together with the Qiagen OneStep RT-PCR kit. In-frame beta chains were kept once TCRdb had trimmed the public reads at Q25 with fastp and called clones with MiXCR. Here each entry gathers all rows of one CDR3 protein and keeps the most common genes and DNA. For this sample there are a few hundred thousand distinct CDR3 sequences; more than 20% appear just once. 73% of the sample is held by the ten biggest clonotypes. The specimen was blood. Receptor source: a man aged 45-60 years with Graves' hyperthyroidism.

This clonotype was seen a few times. The chain combines TRBV25-1 with TRBJ2-7; D is undetermined. The CDR3 is 14 amino acids. Trimming removed 4 bases from V and 2 bases from J, with 12 bases in between. The germline V gene has CDR1 MGHDK and CDR2 SYGVNS. The CDR3 sequence: CASSVQDFTYEQYF. CDR3 DNA: TGTGCCAGCAGTGTTCAGGATTTTACCTACGAGCAGTACTTC.

This clonotype was counted a few times. The J gene is TRBJ1-2, the V gene TRBV28; D perhaps matches TRBD1 (6 bases). V lost 1 base to trimming and J lost 8 bases, with 11 bases between them. The CDR3 has 13 amino acids. Looked up from germline, CDR1 is MDHEN and CDR2 is SYDVKM. CDR3 sequence reads: CASSLLGGNGYTF. CDR3 coding DNA: TGTGCCAGCAGTTTATTGGGGGGCAACGGCTACACCTTC.

This rearrangement joins TRBV20-1 to TRBJ2-7, with no clear D. Trimming removed 0 bases at V and 0 bases at J, with 12 bases between. This CDR3 has 15 amino acids. Germline V lookup: CDR1 DFQATT, CDR2 SNEGSKA (reference sequence). CDR3 sequence: CSAREGYLSSYEQYF. DNA for the CDR3: TGCAGTGCTAGAGAAGGCTACCTAAGCTCCTACGAGCAGTACTTC.

The V and J genes are TRBV5-5 and TRBJ2-7; 7 bases line up with TRBD1. This CDR3 spans 17 amino acids. Trimming removed 2 bases from V and 2 bases from J; junction bases left unmatched: 13. The germline gives CDR1 SGHKS, CDR2 YYEKEE (reference sequence). The CDR3: CASSFRPGQARAYEQYF. CDR3 bases: TGTGCCAGCAGCTTCCGACCCGGACAGGCGAGAGCCTACGAGCAGTACTTC.

V gene TRBV30 combines with J gene TRBJ1-5, with D tentatively TRBD1 (6 bases). In germline, CDR1 is GTSNPN, CDR2 SVGIG (reference sequence). This CDR3 contains 13 residues. Trimming shortened V by 4 bases and J by 0 bases, and 7 bases separated the two germline ends. The CDR3 loop reads CAWTGDSNQPQHF. CDR3 DNA: TGTGCCTGGACAGGGGATAGCAATCAGCCCCAGCATTTT.

The chain has TRBV20-1 and TRBJ2-1, with D perhaps TRBD1 or TRBD2 (5 bases each). Germline V CDR1 and CDR2: DFQATT, SNEGSKA (reference sequence). The CDR3 is 13 amino acids. The germline V and J ends were trimmed by 4 bases and 8 bases, with 15 bases remaining between them. The DNA for the CDR3 is TGCAGTGCTACGGGACCAACGGCCCATGAGCAGTTCTTC. It encodes CSATGPTAHEQFF.

The rearrangement links TRBV5-1 to TRBJ2-7; either TRBD1 or TRBD2 may supply D (5 bases each). The CDR3 is 15 amino acids. Deletions cut 4 bases from V and 2 bases from J, with 16 bases between. In germline, CDR1 is SGHRS, CDR2 YFSETQ. CDR3 sequence: CASSPARDATYEQYF. DNA of the CDR3: TGCGCCAGCAGCCCCGCCCGGGACGCCACCTACGAGCAGTACTTC.

The V call is TRBV6-6, the J call TRBJ1-2; TRBD1 agrees at 9 bases. Trimming cost V 0 bases and J 7 bases; bases outside gene matches: 6. CDR3 length: 15 residues. CDR1 is MNHNY, CDR2 SVGAGI, per germline (reference sequence). CDR3 in DNA: TGTGCCAGCAGTTACTCCCGGACAGGGGAAGGTGGCTACACCTTC. This sequence encodes CASSYSRTGEGGYTF.

A word on this clonotype: Being one base from a much bigger clone, this may be a read error. V usage is TRBV28 and J usage is TRBJ2-1; D gene ambiguous. The germline V gene has CDR1 MDHEN and CDR2 SYDVKM. Between the trimmed V and J ends, which lost 5 bases and 4 bases, there was a span of 12 bases. The CDR3 contains 14 residues. For the CDR3, the DNA is TGTGCCAGCAGTGGATCCCCTTATTACAATGAGCAGTTCTTC. Its translation is CASSGSPYYNEQFF.

The V and J genes are TRBV3-1 and TRBJ2-5; 8 bases line up with TRBD1. The V segment lost 3 bases and the J segment 0 bases; nucleotides outside the gene matches: 3. The CDR3 is made up of 15 amino acids. Germline values: CDR1 LGHDT, CDR2 YNNKEL (reference sequence). The CDR3 loop is CASSHWGQDQETQYF. The CDR3, as DNA: TGTGCCAGCAGCCATTGGGGACAGGACCAAGAGACCCAGTACTTC.

The gene calls are TRBV6-5 and TRBJ2-2; TRBD1 is a possible D gene (5 bases). Germline V gene sequence: CDR1 MNHEY, CDR2 SVGAGI. V was trimmed by 1 base and J by 3 bases, leaving 6 bases between them. The CDR3 runs 14 residues. CDR3 loop: CASSYWGDTGELFF. The CDR3 bases are TGTGCCAGCAGTTACTGGGGCGACACCGGGGAGCTGTTTTTT.

This clonotype was counted ten times or more. The gene calls are TRBV6-1 and TRBJ1-2; D is unclear. This CDR3 is 16 amino acids long. V lost 2 bases and J lost 4, with 17 bases in between. Germline V gene lookup returns CDR1 MNHNS and CDR2 SASEGT. DNA of the CDR3: TGTGCCAGCAGTGAATCGGAGGCCCCAAGAGGCTATGGCTACACCTTC. Its protein product is CASSESEAPRGYGYTF.

This clonotype is a singleton in its sample. The chain joins TRBV4-2 to TRBJ2-3; 8 nucleotides agree with TRBD1. The V segment lost 1 base and the J segment 4 bases; nucleotides outside the gene matches: 10. Germline loops: CDR1 LGHNA, CDR2 YNFKEQ. The CDR3 runs 17 residues. This CDR3 is CASSQVAGGGAADTQYF. For the CDR3, the DNA is TGTGCCAGCAGCCAAGTAGCAGGGGGCGGGGCAGCAGATACGCAGTATTTT.

This clonotype was counted between two and nine times. The V call is TRBV29-1, the J call TRBJ2-5; 9 nucleotides agree with TRBD1. Trimming at V came to 1 base and at J to 11 bases, leaving 5 bases not matched to a gene. Germline V gene sequence: CDR1 SQVTM, CDR2 ANQGSEA. This CDR3 contains 12 residues. CDR3 in amino acids: CSVEGTDRGQYF. CDR3 DNA sequence: TGCAGCGTTGAAGGGACGGACAGGGGACAGTACTTC.

In this sample, this clonotype turned up a few times. J is TRBJ2-2 and V is TRBV2, with D hard to call. Germline lookup yields CDR1 SNHLY and CDR2 FYNNEI. V was clipped by 10 bases and J by 3 bases, with 18 bases between them. This CDR3 contains 15 residues. The CDR3 nucleotides are TGTGCCACGACCCGTGCCGGAACCTACACCGGGGAGCTGTTTTTT. Translation gives CATTRAGTYTGELFF.

V is TRBV30 and J is TRBJ2-5, with 7 bases aligning to TRBD2. Germline trimming cut 0 bases from V and 3 bases from J; bases unmatched to any gene: 7. This CDR3 comprises 15 residues. In germline, CDR1 is GTSNPN, CDR2 SVGIG (reference sequence). The CDR3 region is CAWSVIGRVEETQYF. Here the CDR3 DNA reads TGTGCCTGGAGTGTTATAGGGAGGGTGGAAGAGACCCAGTACTTC.

This clonotype has a handful of counts. One base away lies a much larger clone, so this may be a sequencing read error. The genes are TRBV9 and TRBJ2-7; D is possibly TRBD2 (6 bases). The CDR3 totals 11 residues. Between the trimmed V and J ends, which lost 4 bases and 7 bases, there was a span of 9 bases. The germline V gene has CDR1 SGDLS and CDR2 YYNGEE. The CDR3 DNA sequence: TGTGCCAGCAGCTCCGCGGGGGAGCAGTACTTC. Protein product: CASSSAGEQYF.

This chain connects TRBV4-1 to TRBJ2-7, with 15 positions matching TRBD2. The CDR3 sequence is 18 residues long. CDR1 is MGHRA, CDR2 YSYEKL, per germline. J gave up 1 base and V 4 bases, and 8 bases lay outside the gene matches. The chain's CDR3 is CASSRAGTSGRLSYEQYF. In nucleotides, the CDR3 is TGCGCCAGCAGCCGCGCGGGGACTAGCGGGAGGTTATCCTACGAGCAGTACTTC.

The rearrangement links TRBV7-9 to TRBJ2-2, with 12 bases lining up with TRBD2. This CDR3 contains 15 residues. Germline CDR1 and CDR2: SEHNR and FQNEAQ (reference sequence). J lost 7 bases, V lost 2 bases, and 2 bases had no gene match. The CDR3 here is CASSLLLAGGGELFF. CDR3 DNA sequence: TGTGCCAGCAGCTTATTACTAGCGGGAGGCGGGGAGCTGTTTTTT.

The V call is TRBV7-3, the J call TRBJ2-1, with 11 bases identical to TRBD2. This CDR3 contains 16 residues. From germline, CDR1 is SGHTA and CDR2 FQGTGA. V trimming: 2 bases; J trimming: 10 bases; junction bases outside the gene matches: 10. Here the CDR3 reads CASSLPLAGGPSEQFF. CDR3 sequence (DNA): TGTGCCAGCAGCTTACCCCTAGCGGGAGGCCCCAGCGAGCAGTTCTTC.

The sample holds many counts of this clonotype. The rearrangement uses TRBV28 and TRBJ1-1; no reliable D call. Germline V gene sequence: CDR1 MDHEN, CDR2 SYDVKM. This CDR3 spans 11 amino acids. Trimming pared 0 bases from V and 5 bases from J, leaving 1 base between. CDR3 loop: CASSLWTEAFF. In nucleotides, the CDR3 is TGTGCCAGCAGTTTATGGACTGAAGCTTTCTTT. Combining the CDR3 with reference TRBV28 and TRBJ1-1 gives the whole variable domain DVKVTQSSRYLVKRTGEKVFLECVQDMDHENMFWYRQDPGLGLRLIYFSYDVKMKEKGDIPEGYSVSREKKERFSLILESASTNQTSMYLCASSLWTEAFFGQGTRLTVV.

This clonotype was observed at least ten times. The chain couples TRBV11-2 to TRBJ2-7; D not resolved. The germline V gene encodes CDR1 SGHAT and CDR2 FQNNGV. The CDR3 loop spans 13 amino acids. The germline V and J ends were trimmed by 0 bases and 3 bases, with 6 bases remaining between them. CDR3 nucleotide sequence: TGTGCCAGCAGCTTAGATATGGACTACGAGCAGTACTTC. Residues: CASSLDMDYEQYF.

This clonotype was recorded a few times. This chain links TRBV27 with TRBJ2-3; D is perhaps TRBD1 (6 bases). V was trimmed by 2 bases and J by 5 bases, leaving 14 bases between them. The CDR3 extends over 15 amino acids. Germline V lookup: CDR1 MNHEY, CDR2 SMNVEV (reference sequence). This CDR3 reads CASSLRRGRVDTQYF. In nucleotides, the CDR3 is TGTGCCAGCAGTTTACGCAGGGGAAGGGTAGATACGCAGTATTTT.

The chain joins TRBV5-1 to TRBJ2-7; D might be TRBD2 (5 bases). Trimming took off 3 bases at V and 5 bases at J, with 12 bases between the two ends. Germline V lookup: CDR1 SGHRS, CDR2 YFSETQ. The CDR3 consists of 13 residues. CDR3 sequence: CASSWRAENEQYF. As DNA, the CDR3 is TGCGCCAGCAGCTGGAGAGCGGAAAACGAGCAGTACTTC.

This clonotype was detected many times. The gene calls are TRBV28 and TRBJ2-3; TRBD1 is a possible D gene (5 bases). The CDR3 spans 13 residues. Trimming left V 4 bases short and J 7 bases short, with 12 bases between. Germline CDR1 reads MDHEN; CDR2 reads SYDVKM. CDR3 residues: CASSWAGKNTQYF. The CDR3 DNA reads TGTGCCAGCAGTTGGGCAGGGAAGAATACGCAGTATTTT.

This clonotype was found a few times. The chain uses TRBV28 and TRBJ2-4; unclear D gene. This CDR3 comprises 16 residues. Trimming cost V 7 bases and J 2 bases, with 18 bases left between them. CDR1 and CDR2 from the germline V gene are MDHEN and SYDVKM. In DNA, the CDR3 is TGTGCCAGCACCGAACAGTGGGCCCTGTCCAAAAACATTCAGTACTTC. This sequence encodes CASTEQWALSKNIQYF.

This clonotype was counted only a few times. J is TRBJ2-1 and V is TRBV11-2; D not certain. Germline values: CDR1 SGHAT, CDR2 FQNNGV. The CDR3 runs to 11 residues. Trimming cost V 5 bases and J 7 bases, with 6 bases left between them. In DNA form, the CDR3 reads TGTGCCAGCAGCGTTATGAATGAGCAGTTCTTC. Translating gives CASSVMNEQFF.

This clonotype was observed a few times. The rearrangement joins TRBV27 to TRBJ1-2; possible D gene TRBD1, 5 bases. The CDR3 is 15 residues long. Germline assignment: CDR1 MNHEY and CDR2 SMNVEV (reference sequence). V lost 3 bases and J 1 base, leaving 12 bases between the germline ends. CDR3 nucleotides: TGTGCCAGCAGTTTCTCGCGGACACTTAACTATGGCTACACCTTC. It specifies CASSFSRTLNYGYTF.

This clonotype came up a few times. The chain links TRBV14 to TRBJ1-1; no clear D gene. The V gene's germline CDR1 is SGHDN and CDR2 FVKESK. The CDR3 is 13 amino acids. Trimming took 0 bases from V and 9 from J, leaving 11 bases between them. CDR3 bases: TGTGCCAGCAGCCAAGATTTACGGGGAAAAGCTTTCTTT. Amino acids: CASSQDLRGKAFF.

This rearrangement joins TRBV12-3 or TRBV12-4 to TRBJ2-3; 10 nucleotides line up with TRBD1. The trim removed 6 bases at V and 5 bases at J, leaving 5 bases unmatched. The CDR3 covers 14 residues. The CDR3 reads CASSRDRGGDTQYF. The CDR3 DNA follows: TGTGCCAGCAGCCGGGACAGGGGAGGAGATACGCAGTATTTT.

This clonotype was seen more than once but under ten times. V and J are TRBV7-2 and TRBJ2-3; 14 bases align to TRBD2. V gave up 5 bases and J gave up 2 bases; unmatched junction bases: 6. The V gene's germline CDR1 is SGHTA and CDR2 FQGNSA. CDR3 length: 17 residues. The CDR3 bases are TGTGCCAGCAGCGGACTAGCGGGAGGCTTTACCACAGATACGCAGTATTTT. It yields the protein CASSGLAGGFTTDTQYF.